This record covers a single TCR beta chain. CDR3 length: 16 residues. Trimming at V came to 0 bases and at J to 9 bases, leaving 12 bases not matched to a gene. The germline gives CDR1 SQVTM, CDR2 ANQGSEA. The PCR had 60 Vbeta and 13 Jbeta primers. TCRdb's table, derived via immunoSEQ multiplex PCR, lists solely in-frame clones and lacks some. The sample consists of around 100,000 clones, 75% to 85% of them appearing once. This sample is drawn from a study of cytomegalovirus exposure and HLA in healthy donors. At the level of the study: As released early, the data held some 80 million unique TCRs from HLA-typed donors.

The J gene is TRBJ2-1, the V gene TRBV29-1, with 9 positions matching TRBD1. This sequence originates from a woman aged 18 to 35 in good health and CMV-seropositive. Sequencing was performed on PBMCs. The CDR3 nucleotides read TGCAGCGTTGAAGATCAGAGGACAGGGGTCAGACGTGAGCAGTTCTTC. This sequence encodes CSVEDQRTGVRREQFF.